A single sample gave rise to the 2 T cell receptor beta chains below, sequenced in a study of T cells in Graves' hyperthyroidism and ophthalmopathy (dated by TCRdb to between 2019 and 2020). Library construction relied on multiplex PCR. This sample was sequenced with an Illumina HiSeq 2000. The TCR beta CDR3 regions were amplified from the RNA transcripts. The first round of RT-PCR for the TCR CDR3 was performed with the HTBI primer set and the Qiagen OneStep RT-PCR kit. In-frame beta chains were kept once TCRdb had trimmed the public reads at Q25 with fastp and called clones with MiXCR. Entries that share a CDR3 protein sequence are merged under the most common genes and DNA. The sample profile shows approximately 400,000 distinct CDR3 sequences; more than 15% of them were found once. The ten largest clones take up 25% to 35% of the sample. Sequenced sample: blood. All receptors derive from a woman under 30 with Graves' hyperthyroidism that later progressed to Graves' ophthalmopathy.

This clonotype was recorded at least ten times. The chain uses TRBV7-8 and TRBJ1-6; a possible D gene is TRBD1 (5 bases). The germline gives CDR1 SGHVS, CDR2 FQNEAQ. CDR3 size: 15 residues. Trimming left V 5 bases short and J 2 bases short, with 10 bases between. This chain's CDR3 is CASSPQVTYNSPLHF. DNA of the CDR3: TGTGCCAGCAGCCCACAGGTCACCTATAATTCACCCCTCCACTTT.

The gene calls are TRBV9 and TRBJ2-1; D is ambiguous. Germline CDR1 and CDR2: SGDLS and YYNGEE. This CDR3 region has 16 residues. The V end lost 0 bases, the J end lost 6 bases, and 16 bases lay between the germline ends. The CDR3 DNA is TGTGCCAGCAGCGTAGCTCTTGACTCTAAGTTCAATGAGCAGTTCTTC. Its translation: CASSVALDSKFNEQFF. The full variable domain, with the rest looked up from reference TRBV9 and TRBJ2-1, is DSGVTQTPKHLITATGQRVTLRCSPRSGDLSVYWYQQSLDQGLQFLIQYYNGEERAKGNILERFSAQQFPDLHSELNLSSLELGDSALYFCASSVALDSKFNEQFFGPGTRLTVL.